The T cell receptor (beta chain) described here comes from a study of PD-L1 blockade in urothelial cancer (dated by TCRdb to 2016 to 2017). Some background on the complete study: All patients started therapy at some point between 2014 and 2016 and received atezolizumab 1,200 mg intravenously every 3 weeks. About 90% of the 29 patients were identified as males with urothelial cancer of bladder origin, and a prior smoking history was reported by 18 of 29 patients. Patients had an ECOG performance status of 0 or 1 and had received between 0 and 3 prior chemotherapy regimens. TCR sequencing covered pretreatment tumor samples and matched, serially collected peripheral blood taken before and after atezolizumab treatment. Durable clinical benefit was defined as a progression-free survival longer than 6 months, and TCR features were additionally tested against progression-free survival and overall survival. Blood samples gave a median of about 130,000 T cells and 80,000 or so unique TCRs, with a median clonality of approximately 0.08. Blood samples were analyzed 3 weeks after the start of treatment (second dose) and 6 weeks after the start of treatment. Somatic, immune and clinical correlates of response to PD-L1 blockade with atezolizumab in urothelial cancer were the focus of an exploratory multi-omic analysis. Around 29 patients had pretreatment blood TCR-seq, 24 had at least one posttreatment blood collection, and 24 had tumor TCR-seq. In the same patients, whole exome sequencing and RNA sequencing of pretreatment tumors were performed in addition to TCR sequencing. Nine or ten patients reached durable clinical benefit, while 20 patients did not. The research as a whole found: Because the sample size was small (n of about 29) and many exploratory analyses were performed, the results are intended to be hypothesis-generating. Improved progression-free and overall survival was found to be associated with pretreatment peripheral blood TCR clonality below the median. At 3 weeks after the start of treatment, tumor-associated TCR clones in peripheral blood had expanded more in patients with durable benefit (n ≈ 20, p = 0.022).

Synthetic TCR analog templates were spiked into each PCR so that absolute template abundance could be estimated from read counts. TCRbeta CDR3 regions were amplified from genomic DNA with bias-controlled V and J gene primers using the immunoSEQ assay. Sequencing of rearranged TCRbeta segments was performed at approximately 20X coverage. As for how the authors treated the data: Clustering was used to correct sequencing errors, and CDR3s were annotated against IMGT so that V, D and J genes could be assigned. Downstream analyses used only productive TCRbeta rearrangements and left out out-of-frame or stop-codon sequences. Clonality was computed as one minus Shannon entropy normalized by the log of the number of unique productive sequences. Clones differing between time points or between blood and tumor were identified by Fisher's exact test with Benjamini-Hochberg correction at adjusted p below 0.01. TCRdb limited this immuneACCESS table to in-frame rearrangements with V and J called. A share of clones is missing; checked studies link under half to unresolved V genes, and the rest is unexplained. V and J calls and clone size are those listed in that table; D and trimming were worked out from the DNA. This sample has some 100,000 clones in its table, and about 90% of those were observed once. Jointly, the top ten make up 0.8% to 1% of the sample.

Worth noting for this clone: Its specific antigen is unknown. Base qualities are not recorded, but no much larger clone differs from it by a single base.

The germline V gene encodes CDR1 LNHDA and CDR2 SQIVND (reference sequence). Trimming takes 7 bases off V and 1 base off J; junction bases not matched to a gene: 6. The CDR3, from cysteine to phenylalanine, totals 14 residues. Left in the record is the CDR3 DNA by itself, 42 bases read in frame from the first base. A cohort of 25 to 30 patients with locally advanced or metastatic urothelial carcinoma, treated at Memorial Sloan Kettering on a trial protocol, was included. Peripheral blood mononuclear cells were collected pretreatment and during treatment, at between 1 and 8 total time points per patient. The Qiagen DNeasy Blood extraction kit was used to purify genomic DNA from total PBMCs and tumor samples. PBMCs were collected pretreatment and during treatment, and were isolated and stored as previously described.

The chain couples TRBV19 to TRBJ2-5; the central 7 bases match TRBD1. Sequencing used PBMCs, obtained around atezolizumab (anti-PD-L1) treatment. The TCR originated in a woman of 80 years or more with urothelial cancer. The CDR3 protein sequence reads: CASKRRGPQETQYF. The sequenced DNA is TGTGCCAGTAAAAGAAGGGGGCCCCAAGAGACCCAGTACTTC.